These 20 T cell receptor beta chains originate from one sample sequenced in a study of regulatory T cells in long-lasting Graves disease. As to time point: newly diagnosed GD, antithyroid drugs for less than 3 months. PBMC RNA was the source of the TCR library. In building TCR beta libraries, iRepertoire HTBI primers were used together with Arm-PCR of CDR3 regions. Each CDR3 protein gets one entry after TCRdb re-called the multiplex PCR reads with MiXCR. Of 580,000 or so distinct CDR3 sequences listed, roughly 15% are singletons. The sample also formed part of further work on T cells in Graves' hyperthyroidism and ophthalmopathy.

The sample was peripheral blood mononuclear cells (PBMCs), taken at new diagnosis, from a patient treated with antithyroid drugs. These receptors originate from a man aged 18-30 years with Graves disease.

V gene TRBV19 combines with J gene TRBJ2-3, with D possibly matching TRBD2 (5 bases). TRBJ2-1 matches the DNA end more closely, so the J call is doubtful. Germline CDR1 reads LNHDA; CDR2 reads SQIVND (reference sequence). The CDR3 consists of 14 residues. DNA of the CDR3: TGTGCCAGTAAGGAGGCCAGAGGGCGAAATGAGCAGTTCTTC. Amino acids: CASKEARGRNEQFF.

This clonotype appeared a few times. The chain uses TRBV28 and TRBJ1-2; the match to TRBD1 covers 8 bases. The V segment lost 5 bases and the J segment 8 bases; nucleotides outside the gene matches: 10. Germline V CDR1 and CDR2: MDHEN, SYDVKM. The CDR3 has 14 residues. The CDR3, as DNA: TGTGCCAGCAGTGCTCCAGGGGGCGCAGACGGCTACACCTTC. It specifies CASSAPGGADGYTF.

This clonotype was seen many times. V and J are TRBV11-2 and TRBJ1-6; D gene uncertain. The CDR3 has 14 residues. V lost 5 bases, J lost 7 bases, and 12 bases lay in between. Germline V CDR1 and CDR2: SGHAT, FQNNGV. CDR3 sequence reads: CASSLSSGNSPLHF. Here the CDR3 DNA reads TGTGCCAGCAGCCTCTCGTCGGGAAATTCACCCCTCCACTTT.

This clonotype occurred many times. The chain joins TRBV11-1 to TRBJ2-3; tentatively, D is TRBD2 (6 bases). V was pared by 5 bases and J by 2 bases, with 11 bases between. The CDR3 has 14 residues. In germline, CDR1 is SGHAT, CDR2 FQDESV (reference sequence). The CDR3 loop reads CASSIRDSTDTQYF. In DNA, the CDR3 is TGTGCCAGCAGCATTCGGGACTCCACAGATACGCAGTATTTT.

This clonotype was counted many times. The V and J genes are TRBV29-1 and TRBJ2-1, with 11 bases fitting TRBD2. The CDR3 covers 15 residues. Unmatched junction bases numbered 7, after V lost 6 bases and J lost 3 bases. CDR1 is SQVTM and CDR2 is ANQGSEA in the germline V gene. This CDR3 is CSVALLAGVYNEQFF. CDR3 in DNA: TGCAGCGTCGCCTTACTAGCGGGAGTCTACAATGAGCAGTTCTTC.

This clonotype has just a few counts. This may stem from a read error, because a much larger clone lies one nucleotide away. The chain carries TRBV7-3 and TRBJ2-1; possible D gene TRBD1, 6 bases. Looked up from germline, CDR1 is SGHTA and CDR2 is FQGTGA. The CDR3 length is 15 residues. In nucleotides, the CDR3 is TGTGCCAACAGCCCGTTACAGGGAACCTACAATGAGCAGTTCTTC. Protein product: CANSPLQGTYNEQFF.

Concerning this clonotype itself: This likely came from a read error, as a far larger clone is one base away. The genes are TRBV6-2 or TRBV6-3 and TRBJ1-1; D perhaps matches TRBD1 (6 bases). CDR3 length equals 15 residues. CDR1 is MNHEY and CDR2 is SVGEGT in the germline V gene. The V and J ends lost 8 bases and 4 bases respectively, with 20 bases between them. Here the CDR3 DNA reads TGTGCCAGCGGTGGGGGGGCAGGTATGGGCACTGAAGCTTTCTTT. Amino acid sequence: CASGGGAGMGTEAFF.

This clonotype came up a few times. The V gene is TRBV7-8, the J gene TRBJ2-6, with D hard to call. The length of the CDR3 is 16 residues. The germline CDR1 and CDR2 sequences are SGHVS and FQNEAQ. The V end was cut by 8 bases, the J end by 0 bases, with 14 bases between. The CDR3 here is CASPSHQSSGANVLTF. The DNA for the CDR3 is TGTGCCAGCCCCTCACACCAATCCTCTGGGGCCAACGTCCTGACTTTC.

This clonotype was seen at least ten times. J is TRBJ2-7 and V is TRBV27; no clear D. Trimming cost V 5 bases and J 0 bases, with 11 bases left between them. The germline V gene has CDR1 MNHEY and CDR2 SMNVEV (reference sequence). The CDR3 totals 14 residues. DNA for the CDR3: TGTGCCAGCAGTCCCCTTATGAACTCCTACGAGCAGTACTTC. Translation: CASSPLMNSYEQYF.

This chain joins TRBV4-1 and TRBJ2-1; TRBD2 might be the D (6 bases). Germline V gene data show CDR1 as MGHRA and CDR2 as YSYEKL. V gave up 0 bases and J gave up 0 bases, with 21 bases separating them. This CDR3 is built from 20 residues. The CDR3 DNA follows: TGCGCCAGCAGCCAAGATAGTGGGGGGAGGCGGAGTGGCTCCTACAATGAGCAGTTCTTC. It translates to CASSQDSGGRRSGSYNEQFF.

Only a few counts were recorded for this clonotype. The chain links TRBV15 to TRBJ2-1, with 9 bases that match TRBD1. CDR3 length: 13 residues. Germline CDR1 reads LNHNV; CDR2 reads YYDKDF (reference sequence). The J segment lost 8 bases and the V segment lost 7 bases, leaving 6 bases of the junction unmatched. The CDR3 nucleotides are TGTGCCACCACGAGGGACAGGGCGGATGAGCAGTTCTTC. Its translation is CATTRDRADEQFF. Filled out from reference TRBV15 and TRBJ2-1, the complete variable domain reads DAMVIQNPRYQVTQFGKPVTLSCSQTLNHNVMYWYQQKSSQAPKLLFHYYDKDFNNEADTPDNFQSRRPNTSFCFLDIRSPGLGDTAMYLCATTRDRADEQFFGPGTRLTVL.

This clonotype was detected ten times or more. The V gene is TRBV7-2, the J gene TRBJ2-7; D possibly corresponds to TRBD1 (6 bases). Germline V gives CDR1 SGHTA, CDR2 FQGNSA. V lost 1 base, J lost 6 bases, and 10 bases lay in between. This CDR3 is built from 13 residues. The CDR3 loop reads CASSLGGHREQYF. Written as DNA, the CDR3 is TGTGCCAGCAGCTTAGGGGGGCATCGCGAGCAGTACTTC.

This clonotype has ten or more counts. The gene calls are TRBV6-2 or TRBV6-3 and TRBJ2-4, with D perhaps matching TRBD1 (6 bases). CDR3 length: 16 residues. Between the trimmed V and J ends, which lost 4 bases and 4 bases, there was a span of 17 bases. Germline assignment: CDR1 MNHEY and CDR2 SVGEGT. The chain's CDR3 is CASSSIPGHSKNIQYF. The CDR3 DNA reads TGTGCCAGCAGTTCTATTCCGGGACACAGTAAAAACATTCAGTACTTC.

The J gene is TRBJ2-2, the V gene TRBV7-2, with 9 bases aligning to TRBD1. This CDR3 has 16 residues. Per germline, CDR1 SGHTA and CDR2 FQGNSA. J gave up 5 bases and V 5 bases, and 9 bases lay outside the gene matches. The CDR3 nucleotides read TGTGCCAGCAGCGCAACAGGGGGCGTATATACCGGGGAGCTGTTTTTT. Translation: CASSATGGVYTGELFF.

The V gene is TRBV5-1, the J gene TRBJ2-5, with 13 bases aligning to TRBD2. The J call is in doubt because the DNA end fits TRBJ2-1 better. Germline V lookup: CDR1 SGHRS, CDR2 YFSETQ. The CDR3 consists of 15 residues. The CDR3 DNA follows: TGCGCCAGCAGCACCTGGACTAGCGGGAGTTATGAGCAGTTCTTC. It yields the protein CASSTWTSGSYEQFF.

V and J are TRBV30 and TRBJ1-4; D may be TRBD1 (5 bases). The V gene's germline CDR1 is GTSNPN and CDR2 SVGIG (reference sequence). The CDR3 has 14 amino acids. The germline V and J ends were trimmed by 4 bases and 5 bases, with 14 bases remaining between them. CDR3 region: CAWNGGGVNEKLFF. The CDR3 DNA follows: TGTGCCTGGAATGGCGGGGGTGTAAATGAAAAACTGTTTTTT.

This clonotype was detected ten times or more. This chain links TRBV12-3 or TRBV12-4 with TRBJ2-5; TRBD2 matches at 7 bases. V gave up 6 bases and J gave up 5 bases; unmatched junction bases: 12. The CDR3 runs 15 residues. The chain's CDR3 is CASSSPAGAGETQYF. The CDR3 region has the DNA TGTGCCAGCAGCTCCCCCGCGGGAGCAGGTGAGACCCAGTACTTC.

This clonotype has a handful of counts. This chain links TRBV15 with TRBJ1-2; no definite D call. Trimming removed 2 bases from V and 8 bases from J, with 9 bases in between. The CDR3 loop spans 12 amino acids. Germline V gene data show CDR1 as LNHNV and CDR2 as YYDKDF (reference sequence). CDR3 residues: CATSRTVGGYTF. In nucleotides, the CDR3 is TGTGCCACCAGCAGAACCGTGGGGGGCTACACCTTC.

Comment on this clonotype: A much larger clone differs by one base, so this may be a read error. The chain is built from TRBV2 and TRBJ1-1; D gene ambiguous. From germline, CDR1 is SNHLY and CDR2 FYNNEI. The CDR3 consists of 12 residues. V was clipped by 6 bases and J by 4 bases, with 9 bases between them. For the CDR3, the DNA is TGTGCCAGCAGCTCCGGACCCACTGAAGCTTTCTTT. Protein product: CASSSGPTEAFF.

The sample holds many counts of this clonotype. The chain carries TRBV11-2 and TRBJ2-1, with 7 bases matching TRBD2. V dropped 6 bases and J dropped 7; count of bases not matched to a gene: 12. The CDR3 consists of 15 residues. CDR1 and CDR2 from the germline V gene are SGHAT and FQNNGV. The CDR3 sequence: CASRRASGMWNEQFF. CDR3 nucleotides: TGTGCCAGCAGGCGTGCCAGCGGGATGTGGAATGAGCAGTTCTTC. The complete variable domain, with remaining parts taken from reference TRBV11-2 and TRBJ2-1, reads EAGVAQSPRYKIIEKRQSVAFWCNPISGHATLYWYQQILGQGPKLLIQFQNNGVVDDSQLPKDRFSAERLKGVDSTLKIQPAKLEDSAVYLCASRRASGMWNEQFFGPGTRLTVL.